This TCR beta chain was obtained from a study of cytomegalovirus exposure and HLA in healthy donors. General study results and limits: A further, later analysis showed that HLA-associated TCR beta chains (compared with equally common others) were more clonally expanded. Association with HLA alleles at 0.05 false discovery rate was found for around 17,000 TCR beta sequences in a later analysis. In vitro work confirmed that a few CMV-associated chains recognize CMV antigens.

Trimming took 2 bases from V and 6 from J; bases not matched to a gene: 9. Germline values: CDR1 MNHNY, CDR2 SVGAGI (reference sequence). The CDR3 covers 16 residues. To note about this clone: The antigen is unknown.

Researchers ran the PCR with 60 Vbeta and 13 Jbeta primers. The assay was immunoSEQ multiplex PCR, and TCRdb's table has in-frame clones only and misses some. The sample holds under 200,000 clones. This receptor was identified in a man aged 30-40 years in good health and CMV-seronegative. The sample taken for sequencing was PBMCs. The chain couples TRBV6-6 to TRBJ2-4; 8 bases are a match to TRBD1. The CDR3, as DNA: TGTGCCAGCAGTTACCCGCGGACAGGGACCGGAAACATTCAGTACTTC. Translating it yields CASSYPRTGTGNIQYF.